These 24 T cell receptor beta chains share one sample of origin, sequenced in a study of blood T cell repertoires in COVID-19. The data were produced by immunoSEQ multiplex PCR, yet TCRdb's version contains in-frame clones alone and is incomplete. The data show some 120,000 clones, with around four fifths seen just once and roughly 5.5% held by the top ten. The source material was peripheral blood. The receptor source for this set is a man aged 55 to 70 with acute or convalescent COVID-19.

With respect to this clone: A junction boundary mismatches the germline segment, possibly from a read error. The same CDR3 is also encoded by other DNA sequences in this sample. The genes are TRBV3-1 (or the pseudogene TRBV3-2) and TRBJ2-3, with D possibly matching TRBD2 (6 bases). The length of the CDR3 is 15 residues. CDR1 LGHDT and CDR2 YNNKEL come from the germline V gene (reference sequence). CDR3 residues: CASSQAAGRTDTQYF. CDR3 DNA sequence: TGTGCCAGCAGCCAAGCTGCGGGACGCACAGATACACAGTATTTT.

The V gene is TRBV27, the J gene TRBJ1-5; D remains unclear. Trimming removed 6 bases at V and 7 bases at J, with 16 bases between. Looked up from germline, CDR1 is MNHEY and CDR2 is SMNVEV (reference sequence). CDR3 length: 14 amino acids. CDR3 in amino acids: CASRETEPRQPQHF. CDR3 in DNA: TGTGCCAGCAGGGAAACGGAGCCGCGGCAGCCCCAGCATTTT.

The DNA for the CDR3 is TGTGCCAGCAGCCCGGCCCCCAGCGGGCGGCCCTACGAGCAGTACTTC. Its translation: CASSPAPSGRPYEQYF. This chain connects TRBV3-1 (or the pseudogene TRBV3-2) to TRBJ2-7, with a weak D call TRBD2 (6 bases). Trimming pared 4 bases from V and 2 bases from J, leaving 18 bases between. Looked up from germline, CDR1 is LGHDT and CDR2 is YNNKEL (reference sequence). The CDR3 spans 16 residues.

The chain has TRBV11-3 and TRBJ2-7; a possible D gene is TRBD2 (6 bases). This CDR3 region has 15 residues. CDR1 and CDR2 (germline): SGHNT, YENEEA. V was shortened by 10 bases and J by 2 bases, with 21 bases between the two germline ends. CDR3 loop: CATTREVGPPYEQYF. The DNA for the CDR3 is TGTGCCACCACCAGGGAGGTTGGCCCACCCTACGAGCAGTACTTC. Full variable domain (missing parts from reference TRBV11-3 and TRBJ2-7): EAGVVQSPRYKIIEKKQPVAFWCNPISGHNTLYWYLQNLGQGPELLIRYENEEAVDDSQLPKDRFSAERLKGVDSTLKIQPAELGDSAVYLCATTREVGPPYEQYFGPGTRLTVT.

This clone occurred once. The chain carries TRBV7-9 and TRBJ2-1; TRBD1 matches at 7 bases. This CDR3 comprises 17 residues. The J segment lost 4 bases and the V segment lost 4 bases, leaving 13 bases of the junction unmatched. Germline lookup yields CDR1 SEHNR and CDR2 FQNEAQ (reference sequence). The CDR3 loop is CASSSPREWDRYNEQFF. The CDR3 DNA follows: TGTGCCAGCAGCTCCCCGCGTGAATGGGACAGATACAATGAGCAGTTCTTC. Together with reference TRBV7-9 and TRBJ2-1, the CDR3 gives the full variable domain: DTGVSQNPRHKITKRGQNVTFRCDPISEHNRLYWYRQTLGQGPEFLTYFQNEAQLEKSRLLSDRFSAERPKGSFSTLEIQRTEQGDSAMYLCASSSPREWDRYNEQFFGPGTRLTVL.

This clone was detected a few times. V gene TRBV12-3 or TRBV12-4 combines with J gene TRBJ2-7; 11 bases line up with TRBD2. V was pared by 6 bases and J by 11 bases, with 6 bases of the junction left unmatched. CDR3 length: 12 amino acids. In DNA form, the CDR3 reads TGTGCCAGCAGATCTAGCGGGAGGATGGAGTACTTC. Translated, it gives CASRSSGRMEYF.

The V gene is TRBV18, the J gene TRBJ2-5, with a possible D match to TRBD2 (5 bases). Per the germline V gene, CDR1 is KGHSH and CDR2 is LQKENI. V dropped 3 bases and J dropped 5 bases, with 10 bases sitting between them. The length of the CDR3 is 13 residues. The CDR3, as DNA: TGTGCCAGCTCACCCGGGGTACGGGAGACCCAGTACTTC. The encoded protein is CASSPGVRETQYF.

The V gene is TRBV7-9, the J gene TRBJ2-2, with 9 bases fitting TRBD2. The CDR3 is made up of 15 amino acids. Germline values: CDR1 SEHNR, CDR2 FQNEAQ (reference sequence). V shed 4 bases, J shed 8 bases, and the junction held 8 bases outside the gene matches. The chain's CDR3 is CASSSIAGVHGELFF. The CDR3 coding sequence is TGTGCCAGCAGCTCGATAGCGGGAGTTCATGGGGAGCTGTTTTTT.

V gene TRBV12-3 or TRBV12-4 combines with J gene TRBJ1-3, with D perhaps matching TRBD1 (5 bases). The CDR3 spans 13 residues. The germline V and J ends were trimmed by 6 bases and 3 bases, with 9 bases remaining between them. CDR3 nucleotides: TGTGCCAGCAGGAGTCAGGGTGGAAACACCATATATTTT. It encodes CASRSQGGNTIYF.

V usage is TRBV7-9 and J usage is TRBJ2-6; weak D call: TRBD2 (7 bases). Trimming removed 2 bases from V and 2 bases from J, with 13 bases in between. Looked up from germline, CDR1 is SEHNR and CDR2 is FQNEAQ (reference sequence). There are 17 residues in the CDR3. The CDR3 bases are TGTGCCAGCAGCTTATATGCGGGGGCCGCTGGGGCCAACGTCCTGACTTTC. Its protein is CASSLYAGAAGANVLTF.

The genes are TRBV27 and TRBJ1-2; the D gene is possibly TRBD1 (5 bases). V was trimmed by 5 bases and J by 4 bases, leaving 14 bases between them. This CDR3 comprises 14 residues. Germline CDR1 is MNHEY and CDR2 is SMNVEV (reference sequence). The CDR3 is CASSPGHWRYGYTF. CDR3 coding DNA: TGTGCCAGCAGTCCCGGACACTGGCGCTATGGCTACACCTTC.

The rearrangement joins TRBV6-1 to TRBJ2-5, with D perhaps TRBD1 (7 bases). The V end lost 2 bases, the J end lost 5 bases, and 18 bases lay between the germline ends. Germline CDR1 reads MNHNS; CDR2 reads SASEGT. CDR3 size: 16 residues. This CDR3 reads CASSESLGRGRETQYF. CDR3 in DNA: TGTGCCAGCAGTGAAAGTCTCGGCAGGGGGAGGGAGACCCAGTACTTC.

This clone was observed once. This rearrangement joins TRBV19 to TRBJ1-5; TRBD1 matches at 11 bases. The CDR3 is 18 amino acids. J lost 0 bases, V lost 3 bases, and 7 bases had no gene match. Germline CDR1 reads LNHDA; CDR2 reads SQIVND (reference sequence). The CDR3 bases are TGTGCCAGTAGTATCAGGACAGGGGGCTATTATAGCAATCAGCCCCAGCATTTT. The encoded protein is CASSIRTGGYYSNQPQHF.

This clone showed up just a few times. The chain couples TRBV7-2 to TRBJ2-7; no clear D gene. This CDR3 comprises 14 residues. CDR1 is SGHTA and CDR2 is FQGNSA in the germline V gene. Trimming left V 2 bases short and J 0 bases short, with 8 bases between. The CDR3 here is CASSLSGSSYEQYF. The CDR3 DNA reads TGTGCCAGCAGCTTAAGTGGTAGCTCCTACGAGCAGTACTTC.

This clone was detected a few times. V usage is TRBV18 and J usage is TRBJ2-3; 7 nucleotides line up with TRBD2. This CDR3 contains 15 residues. CDR1 is KGHSH, CDR2 LQKENI, per germline. Trimming removed 3 bases from V and 6 bases from J; junction bases left unmatched: 9. The CDR3 reads CASSPASGRLDTQYF. The CDR3 nucleotides read TGTGCCAGCTCACCGGCTAGCGGTCGCCTGGATACGCAGTATTTT.

The V gene is TRBV21-1, the J gene TRBJ2-7; no check of the table's D call, TRBD2, against the DNA was made. TRBV21-1 is noted as a pseudogene. The CDR3 totals 18 residues. The CDR3, as DNA: TGTGCCAGCAGCAAAGACGCCGGGACTAGCGGGATGGCCTACGAGCAGTACTTC. Protein product: CASSKDAGTSGMAYEQYF.

This chain connects TRBV6-6 to TRBJ2-5; 9 positions match TRBD1. CDR1 MNHNY and CDR2 SVGAGI come from the germline V gene (reference sequence). V lost 0 bases and J lost 6; bases outside the gene matches: 8. The CDR3 has 16 residues. CDR3 nucleotides: TGTGCCAGCAGTTACTCGAACTTGGACAGGGGAAAGACCCAGTACTTC. Protein: CASSYSNLDRGKTQYF.

The chain is built from TRBV29-1 and TRBJ2-1; 10 bases are a match to TRBD2. This CDR3 has 15 residues. V trimming: 4 bases; J trimming: 6 bases; junction bases outside the gene matches: 9. Germline CDR1 is SQVTM and CDR2 is ANQGSEA. CDR3 region: CSVGLAGGLGNEQFF. The CDR3 DNA follows: TGCAGCGTTGGCTTAGCGGGGGGACTAGGCAATGAGCAGTTCTTC.

This chain uses TRBV2 with TRBJ1-4; 10 bases fit TRBD1. CDR1 is SNHLY and CDR2 is FYNNEI in the germline V gene. Unmatched junction bases numbered 6, after V lost 6 bases and J lost 8 bases. This CDR3 comprises 14 residues. The CDR3 bases are TGTGCCAGCAGGATGACAGGGGGCGCAGAAAAACTGTTTTTT. This codes for CASRMTGGAEKLFF.

This clone has only one observation. The chain recombines TRBV12-5 with TRBJ1-5; 9 positions match TRBD1. J was trimmed by 2 bases and V by 1 base; bases with no gene match: 3. Germline lookup yields CDR1 LGHNT and CDR2 FRNRAP. CDR3 length: 16 amino acids. CDR3 nucleotide sequence: TGTGCTAGTGGTTTGGGGACAGGGGCAGGCAATCAGCCCCAGCATTTT. Amino acid sequence: CASGLGTGAGNQPQHF.

The chain is built from TRBV6-1 and TRBJ1-2; TRBD1 is a possible D gene (5 bases). V lost 2 bases and J lost 6, with 13 bases in between. Looked up from germline, CDR1 is MNHNS and CDR2 is SASEGT. There are 14 residues in the CDR3. CDR3 residues: CASSEIRGTDGYTF. The CDR3 nucleotides read TGTGCCAGCAGTGAAATTCGGGGGACGGATGGCTACACCTTC.

V gene TRBV27 combines with J gene TRBJ2-3; 9 bases are shared with TRBD2. Germline lookup yields CDR1 MNHEY and CDR2 SMNVEV (reference sequence). This CDR3 has 16 amino acids. Losses at the gene ends were 2 bases for V and 7 bases for J; bases not matched to a gene: 10. This chain's CDR3 is CASSLKEGGRVYTQYF. The CDR3 region has the DNA TGTGCCAGCAGTTTAAAGGAGGGCGGGAGGGTTTATACGCAGTATTTT.

V and J are TRBV28 and TRBJ2-7, with D maybe TRBD1 (6 bases). V was trimmed by 6 bases and J by 6 bases, leaving 18 bases between them. This CDR3 has 14 residues. CDR1 and CDR2 from the germline V gene are MDHEN and SYDVKM. CDR3: CASRGGSGVSEQYF. The CDR3 coding sequence is TGTGCCAGCAGAGGAGGATCAGGGGTTAGCGAGCAGTACTTC.

J is TRBJ2-1 and V is TRBV11-2, with D possibly TRBD1 on 5 matching bases. Trimming stripped 6 bases from V and 6 bases from J, with 18 bases between. Germline CDR1 reads SGHAT; CDR2 reads FQNNGV. The CDR3 runs 15 residues. CDR3 region: CASSFSRGRGNEQFF. The CDR3 DNA reads TGTGCCAGCAGTTTCTCTCGAGGAAGGGGCAATGAGCAGTTCTTC.